Below, 24 T cell receptor beta chains from the same sample are listed, as sequenced in a study of T cells in Graves' hyperthyroidism and ophthalmopathy. RNA transcripts served as the template for amplifying TCR beta CDR3 regions. Carried out on the TCR CDR3, a first-round RT-PCR used the HTBI primer set. TCRdb ran MiXCR on the multiplex PCR reads and lists one entry per CDR3 protein. The sample shows hundreds of thousands of distinct CDR3 sequences, around 15% of them seen only once. The sequenced material came from blood. The receptors here all came from a woman aged 40 to 50 with Graves' ophthalmopathy.

This clonotype has more than one count but fewer than ten. This chain connects TRBV14 to TRBJ2-1; 9 bases agree with TRBD1. The J segment lost 5 bases and the V segment lost 4 bases, leaving 12 bases of the junction unmatched. The CDR3 runs to 17 residues. The germline V gene has CDR1 SGHDN and CDR2 FVKESK. The CDR3 nucleotides are TGTGCCAGCAGCCCCCTAAAGTGGGACAGGGAAAACAATGAGCAGTTCTTC. It specifies CASSPLKWDRENNEQFF. The full variable domain, with the rest looked up from reference TRBV14 and TRBJ2-1, is EAGVTQFPSHSVIEKGQTVTLRCDPISGHDNLYWYRRVMGKEIKFLLHFVKESKQDESGMPNNRFLAERTGGTYSTLKVQPAELEDSGVYFCASSPLKWDRENNEQFFGPGTRLTVL.

This clonotype turned up a few times. This rearrangement joins TRBV18 to TRBJ2-1; 7 nucleotides align to TRBD1. This CDR3 spans 14 amino acids. The V gene end was trimmed by 3 bases and the J gene end by 7 bases; junction bases not matched to a gene: 6. Germline-derived CDR1 and CDR2 are KGHSH and LQKENI. The CDR3 reads CASSPSTGLNEQFF. In DNA form, the CDR3 reads TGTGCCAGCTCACCCTCGACAGGGCTTAATGAGCAGTTCTTC.

Many counts were recorded for this clonotype. CDR3: CSVGAPRGRRETQYF. The CDR3 DNA reads TGCAGCGTTGGAGCTCCCAGGGGGCGTAGGGAGACCCAGTACTTC. The V and J genes are TRBV29-1 and TRBJ2-5; 8 bases are shared with TRBD1. Per the germline V gene, CDR1 is SQVTM and CDR2 is ANQGSEA. J lost 5 bases, V lost 4 bases, and 12 bases had no gene match. CDR3 length: 15 residues.

This clonotype has a count of ten or more. This sequence joins TRBV30 and TRBJ1-5, with D unresolved. V was pared by 0 bases and J by 3 bases, with 3 bases between. The CDR3 extends over 12 amino acids. CDR1 is GTSNPN, CDR2 SVGIG, per germline (reference sequence). The CDR3 sequence: CAWSVNNQPQHF. CDR3 bases: TGTGCCTGGAGTGTTAACAATCAGCCCCAGCATTTT.

With regard to this clonotype: This clone may be a read error of a much larger clone one base away. This rearrangement joins TRBV6-5 to TRBJ2-1; D might be TRBD2 (5 bases). The CDR3 spans 16 residues. V gave up 2 bases and J gave up 9 bases, with 20 bases separating them. Germline V lookup: CDR1 MNHEY, CDR2 SVGAGI. The chain's CDR3 is CASSYPLAVGAFEQFF. CDR3 nucleotide sequence: TGTGCCAGCAGTTACCCGTTGGCGGTGGGAGCTTTTGAGCAGTTCTTC.

The DNA of the CDR3 is TGTGCCAGCAGCCCAGCGGACAGAGTCGGAACCGGGGAGCTGTTTTTT. This sequence encodes CASSPADRVGTGELFF. The V and J genes are TRBV7-3 and TRBJ2-2, with D possibly matching TRBD1 (6 bases). The CDR3 length is 16 residues. Trimming took off 5 bases at V and 5 bases at J, with 18 bases between the two ends. The V gene's germline CDR1 is SGHTA and CDR2 FQGTGA.

The chain has TRBV6-1 and TRBJ1-5; 7 bases match TRBD1. The germline gives CDR1 MNHNS, CDR2 SASEGT. Trimming took 5 bases from V and 4 from J; bases not matched to a gene: 8. The CDR3 length is 15 residues. CDR3 sequence: CASSKRDSLNQPQHF. In nucleotides, the CDR3 is TGTGCCAGCAGTAAGAGGGACAGCTTGAATCAGCCCCAGCATTTT.

This clonotype came up many times. J is TRBJ2-2 and V is TRBV20-1; the match to TRBD1 covers 8 bases. The CDR3 is made up of 12 amino acids. Losses at the gene ends were 3 bases for V and 6 bases for J; bases not matched to a gene: 0. From germline, CDR1 is DFQATT and CDR2 SNEGSKA (reference sequence). The CDR3 reads CSARDRAGELFF. The CDR3 nucleotides read TGCAGTGCTAGGGACAGGGCCGGGGAGCTGTTTTTT.

This clonotype came up many times. The chain combines TRBV5-1 with TRBJ2-7, with TRBD2 identical over 9 bases. Germline-derived CDR1 and CDR2 are SGHRS and YFSETQ. The CDR3 extends over 15 amino acids. J lost 3 bases, V lost 0 bases, and 4 bases had no gene match. CDR3 DNA: TGCGCCAGCAGCTTGGGTCATAGCGGGAGCTACGAGCAGTACTTC. Its protein is CASSLGHSGSYEQYF.

In this sample, this clonotype turned up many times. This chain uses TRBV27 with TRBJ2-3; 7 nucleotides match TRBD2. Germline lookup yields CDR1 MNHEY and CDR2 SMNVEV (reference sequence). With V trimmed by 5 bases and J by 5 bases, 10 bases remained unmatched. This CDR3 contains 15 residues. The CDR3 loop is CASSPRWSGKDTQYF. DNA for the CDR3: TGTGCCAGCAGTCCGCGATGGAGCGGGAAAGATACGCAGTATTTT.

This clonotype was picked up many times. The gene calls are TRBV11-2 and TRBJ1-5; D is unclear. The CDR3 is 13 residues long. Per germline, CDR1 SGHAT and CDR2 FQNNGV. Trimming took off 5 bases at V and 4 bases at J, with 9 bases between the two ends. CDR3 sequence (DNA): TGTGCCAGCAGCCGCCCGGGTAATCAGCCCCAGCATTTT. Translated, it gives CASSRPGNQPQHF.

The sample holds many counts of this clonotype. The V and J genes are TRBV3-1 and TRBJ1-2; 8 bases fit TRBD1. Germline V gene lookup returns CDR1 LGHDT and CDR2 YNNKEL (reference sequence). The CDR3 is 15 amino acids. With V trimmed by 1 base and J by 7 bases, 8 bases remained unmatched. The CDR3 loop reads CASSQAGQGASGYTF. CDR3 nucleotide sequence: TGTGCCAGCAGCCAAGCTGGCCAGGGGGCTTCTGGCTACACCTTC.

This clonotype showed up many times. The V gene is TRBV20-1, the J gene TRBJ1-2; D gene ambiguous. Deletions cut 6 bases from V and 4 bases from J, with 15 bases between. The CDR3 length is 13 residues. CDR1 and CDR2 from the germline V gene are DFQATT and SNEGSKA (reference sequence). This CDR3 reads CSALWFPAYGYTF. The CDR3 DNA follows: TGCAGTGCCCTCTGGTTTCCAGCCTATGGCTACACCTTC.

The rearrangement uses TRBV5-1 and TRBJ2-2; no clear D gene. Germline V gene data show CDR1 as SGHRS and CDR2 as YFSETQ. This CDR3 has 17 amino acids. Trimming shortened V by 6 bases and J by 0 bases, and 18 bases separated the two germline ends. The CDR3 sequence: CASTKTSGAANTGELFF. Written as DNA, the CDR3 is TGCGCCAGCACAAAAACCAGTGGAGCCGCGAACACCGGGGAGCTGTTTTTT.

This clonotype was seen repeatedly, ten times or more. The chain has TRBV15 and TRBJ2-7; 8 bases align to TRBD1. This CDR3 comprises 14 residues. V gave up 0 bases and J gave up 3 bases; unmatched junction bases: 1. From germline, CDR1 is LNHNV and CDR2 YYDKDF (reference sequence). In DNA form, the CDR3 reads TGTGCCACCAGCAGAGAACAGGGGGGCTACGAGCAGTACTTC. Protein sequence: CATSREQGGYEQYF. Full variable domain (missing parts from reference TRBV15 and TRBJ2-7): DAMVIQNPRYQVTQFGKPVTLSCSQTLNHNVMYWYQQKSSQAPKLLFHYYDKDFNNEADTPDNFQSRRPNTSFCFLDIRSPGLGDTAMYLCATSREQGGYEQYFGPGTRLTVT.

This clonotype was recorded at least ten times. The chain joins TRBV5-1 to TRBJ1-2; 7 bases agree with TRBD1. From germline, CDR1 is SGHRS and CDR2 YFSETQ. The V and J ends lost 7 bases and 6 bases, in that order; junction bases with no gene match: 12. The CDR3 spans 14 residues. CDR3 loop: CASALDRAFDGYTF. The CDR3 coding sequence is TGCGCCAGCGCACTCGACAGGGCGTTTGATGGCTACACCTTC.

This clonotype was detected ten times or more. The chain combines TRBV20-1 with TRBJ2-7; 9 bases map to TRBD2. The CDR3 runs 17 residues. V shed 6 bases, J shed 3 bases, and the junction held 18 bases outside the gene matches. Germline loops: CDR1 DFQATT, CDR2 SNEGSKA (reference sequence). The CDR3 protein is CSALNRGSLAGNYEQYF. CDR3 sequence (DNA): TGCAGTGCACTCAATAGAGGGTCCCTAGCGGGGAACTACGAGCAGTACTTC.

V is TRBV6-2 or TRBV6-3 and J is TRBJ2-7; TRBD1 aligns across 7 bases. V lost 2 bases, J lost 6 bases, and 10 bases stayed unmatched. The CDR3 runs to 15 residues. The V gene's germline CDR1 is MNHEY and CDR2 SVGEGT. CDR3 bases: TGTGCCAGCAGTTACCCTATAACAGGGGCGGCCGAGCAGTACTTC. This codes for CASSYPITGAAEQYF.

The sample holds many counts of this clonotype. The CDR3 spells CASSQGLAGGNQPQHF. The CDR3 region has the DNA TGTGCCAGCAGCCAAGGGCTGGCAGGGGGTAATCAGCCCCAGCATTTT. The V call is TRBV3-1, the J call TRBJ1-5, with 7 bases that match TRBD1. Germline values: CDR1 LGHDT, CDR2 YNNKEL (reference sequence). This CDR3 has 16 amino acids. V dropped 1 base and J dropped 4; count of bases not matched to a gene: 7.

This clonotype was seen only a few times. The J gene is TRBJ1-3, the V gene TRBV30; D is unclear. The germline V gene encodes CDR1 GTSNPN and CDR2 SVGIG (reference sequence). The CDR3 spans 13 residues. V lost 5 bases and J 0 bases, leaving 8 bases between the germline ends. CDR3 coding DNA: TGTGCCTGGGATTCGGACTCTGGAAACACCATATATTTT. Amino acid sequence: CAWDSDSGNTIYF.

This clonotype has just a few counts. This chain connects TRBV5-1 to TRBJ2-7; D is unresolved. The CDR3 spans 14 residues. With 0 bases removed from V and 3 bases from J, the gap between germline ends came to 10 bases. From germline, CDR1 is SGHRS and CDR2 YFSETQ. The CDR3 coding sequence is TGCGCCAGCAGCTTGGTTGGAAGCTACTACGAGCAGTACTTC. Residues: CASSLVGSYYEQYF.

The chain couples TRBV7-3 to TRBJ2-7, with 10 bases lining up with TRBD1. Germline V lookup: CDR1 SGHTA, CDR2 FQGTGA. V lost 4 bases, J lost 3 bases, and 9 bases stayed unmatched. The CDR3 covers 16 residues. The CDR3 region has the DNA TGTGCCAGCAGCTCAGGTCCCGGGACAGGGGACTACGAGCAGTACTTC. It yields the protein CASSSGPGTGDYEQYF.

The rearrangement uses TRBV20-1 and TRBJ2-3; D call uncertain. The germline CDR1 and CDR2 sequences are DFQATT and SNEGSKA (reference sequence). The ends were cut back, 2 bases at V and 6 bases at J, with 12 bases in the middle. The CDR3 sequence is 13 residues long. Here the CDR3 reads CSARWARRDTQYF. CDR3 nucleotides: TGCAGTGCTAGATGGGCGAGACGGGATACGCAGTATTTT.

Only a few counts were recorded for this clonotype. The gene calls are TRBV27 and TRBJ2-1; 8 positions agree with TRBD2. V was clipped by 6 bases and J by 2 bases; unmatched bases: 6. CDR1 is MNHEY, CDR2 SMNVEV, per germline (reference sequence). The CDR3 has 15 amino acids. CDR3 protein: CASRITSGTYNEQFF. The CDR3, as DNA: TGTGCCAGCAGGATTACTAGCGGTACCTACAATGAGCAGTTCTTC.